These T cell receptor beta chains were read from a single sample in a study of blood T cell repertoires in COVID-19. TCRdb's table, derived via immunoSEQ multiplex PCR, lists solely in-frame clones and lacks some. The sample carries 250,000 to 300,000 clones, more than 85% recorded once. Input material: peripheral blood. The receptors originated from a man younger than 30 with active or convalescent COVID-19. CDR3s include the opening cysteine and the closing phenylalanine or tryptophan. A D gene is named only where the DNA matches it firmly. Only part of the rows carry a size: once, few, many, or a class if the clone is expanded.

CDR3aa | CDR3nt | d_gene | abundance | j_gene | v_gene
CASSLGRGHSYGYTF | TGTGCCAGCAGCTTGGGGAGGGGGCATAGCTATGGCTACACCTTC | TRBD1 | NA | TRBJ1-2 | TRBV5-4
CASSAVTTYGYTF | TGTGCCAGCAGTGCGGTGACGACCTATGGCTACACCTTC | NA | NA | TRBJ1-2 | TRBV12-3/TRBV12-4
CASSFAGSSYNEQFF | TGTGCCAGCAGTTTTGCGGGGAGCTCCTACAATGAGCAGTTCTTC | NA | NA | TRBJ2-1 | TRBV6-5
CASSLAGGTGSSTEAFF | TGTGCCAGCAGCTTAGCAGGCGGGACAGGGTCGAGCACTGAAGCTTTCTTT | TRBD1 | NA | TRBJ1-1 | TRBV11-2
CASTRRDRDNQPQHF | TGTGCCAGCACCCGACGGGACAGGGATAATCAGCCCCAGCATTTT | TRBD1 | NA | TRBJ1-5 | TRBV28
CASTRGLAGEQYF | TGTGCCAGCACCCGAGGGCTAGCGGGCGAGCAGTACTTC | TRBD2 | NA | TRBJ2-7 | TRBV12-3/TRBV12-4
CASRPGHGSTDTQYF | TGCGCCAGCAGGCCAGGACACGGAAGCACAGATACGCAGTATTTT | NA | NA | TRBJ2-3 | TRBV5-1
CASSPDRVTGELFF | TGTGCCAGCAGCCCTGACAGGGTTACCGGGGAGCTGTTTTTT | TRBD1 | NA | TRBJ2-2 | TRBV11-2
CASSPLVGTSGSYEQYF | TGTGCCAGCAGCCCTCTAGTTGGGACTAGCGGGAGCTACGAGCAGTACTTC | TRBD2 | NA | TRBJ2-7 | TRBV14
CASISSRGGNSPLHF | TGTGCCAGTATTTCGTCCAGGGGTGGCAATTCACCCCTCCACTTT | NA | NA | TRBJ1-6 | TRBV19
CAISEEARSNEKLFF | TGTGCCATCAGTGAGGAGGCCAGATCAAATGAAAAACTGTTTTTT | NA | once | TRBJ1-4 | TRBV10-3
CASSRAGRTNTGELFF | TGTGCCAGCAGCAGGGCAGGGCGGACGAACACCGGGGAGCTGTTTTTT | NA | NA | TRBJ2-2 | TRBV5-4
CASSQESYSSTQYF | TGCGCCAGCAGCCAAGAAAGCTACTCGTCAACGCAGTATTTT | NA | NA | TRBJ2-3 | TRBV4-1
CASSLGGGATGELFF | TGTGCCAGCAGCCTGGGAGGAGGGGCAACCGGGGAGCTGTTTTTT | NA | NA | TRBJ2-2 | TRBV5-4
CASRRTGGNTGELFF | TGTGCCAGCAGGCGGACAGGGGGGAATACCGGGGAGCTGTTTTTT | TRBD1 | NA | TRBJ2-2 | TRBV28
CASNAQGSNQPQHF | TGTGCCAGCAACGCCCAGGGGAGCAATCAGCCCCAGCATTTT | NA | NA | TRBJ1-5 | TRBV2
CASEEGAANEKLFF | TGTGCCAGCGAAGAGGGGGCGGCTAATGAAAAACTGTTTTTT | TRBD1 | NA | TRBJ1-4 | TRBV6-5
CASSASLGTGGSEQYF | TGTGCCAGCAGCGCAAGTTTGGGGACAGGGGGGAGCGAGCAGTACTTC | TRBD1 | NA | TRBJ2-7 | TRBV7-9
CASSLAGLAGTSYEQYF | TGTGCCAGCAGCTTAGCGGGACTAGCGGGCACCTCCTACGAGCAGTACTTC | TRBD2 | NA | TRBJ2-7 | TRBV11-3
CASSPSGNNQPQHF | TGTGCCAGCAGTCCCTCCGGGAACAATCAGCCCCAGCATTTT | NA | NA | TRBJ1-5 | TRBV6-4
CASSEGVETQYF | TGTGCCAGCAGCGAAGGGGTTGAGACCCAGTACTTC | NA | NA | TRBJ2-5 | TRBV7-2
CASREGPRGEKLFF | TGTGCCAGCAGGGAGGGACCCCGGGGAGAAAAACTGTTTTTT | NA | NA | TRBJ1-4 | TRBV2
CASSWAGGEGYTF | TGTGCCAGCAGTTGGGCGGGGGGCGAGGGCTACACCTTC | NA | NA | TRBJ1-2 | TRBV28
CASSSGGIQYF | TGTGCCAGCAGTTCCGGGGGCATTCAGTACTTC | NA | NA | TRBJ2-4 | TRBV6-2/TRBV6-3
CATSERQGSKETQYF | TGTGCCACCAGTGAAAGACAGGGATCTAAAGAGACCCAGTACTTC | TRBD1 | NA | TRBJ2-5 | TRBV24-1
CAWSLSASTDTQYF | TGTGCCTGGAGTCTTAGCGCCAGCACAGATACGCAGTATTTT | NA | NA | TRBJ2-3 | TRBV30
CASRVPYNEQFF | TGCGCCAGCCGGGTCCCCTACAATGAGCAGTTCTTC | NA | NA | TRBJ2-1 | TRBV5-1
CASSQDPGLAGVEYNEQFF | TGCGCCAGCAGCCAAGATCCTGGGCTAGCGGGAGTTGAGTACAATGAGCAGTTCTTC | TRBD2 | NA | TRBJ2-1 | TRBV4-1
CASSGREVFQETQYF | TGTGCCAGCAGTGGGCGGGAGGTTTTCCAAGAGACCCAGTACTTC | TRBD2 | NA | TRBJ2-5 | TRBV2
CASSPLSWRGGATDTQYF | TGTGCCAGCAGCCCCCTCTCCTGGCGGGGGGGGGCCACAGATACGCAGTATTTT | TRBD2 | NA | TRBJ2-3 | TRBV4-2
CASSQRRGIGTEAFF | TGTGCCAGCAGCCAAAGGAGAGGAATCGGCACTGAAGCTTTCTTT | NA | NA | TRBJ1-1 | TRBV4-2
CASSLSGGGYNEQFF | TGTGCCAGCAGCTTGTCAGGGGGCGGATACAATGAGCAGTTCTTC | TRBD1 | NA | TRBJ2-1 | TRBV5-6
CASSPSVGNTIYF | TGTGCCAGCAGTCCTAGTGTGGGAAACACCATATATTTT | NA | NA | TRBJ1-3 | TRBV12-3/TRBV12-4
CASADRTANEKLFF | TGTGCCAGCGCAGACCGGACTGCTAATGAAAAACTGTTTTTT | NA | NA | TRBJ1-4 | TRBV5-6
CASSYGGASGTEAFF | TGTGCCAGCAGTTACGGAGGGGCTTCGGGCACTGAAGCTTTCTTT | NA | NA | TRBJ1-1 | TRBV6-5
CASSDGVSNQPQHF | TGTGCCAGCAGTGACGGGGTCAGCAATCAGCCCCAGCATTTT | NA | NA | TRBJ1-5 | TRBV25-1
CASSSAGGLEKLFF | TGTGCCAGCAGCTCGGCAGGGGGTCTTGAAAAACTGTTTTTT | TRBD1 | once | TRBJ1-4 | TRBV11-2
CASSLSGRLDNEQFF | TGCGCCAGCAGTTTGAGCGGTCGGCTCGACAATGAGCAGTTCTTC | NA | NA | TRBJ2-1 | TRBV5-1
CASSLEPSGVGSRELFF | TGTGCCAGCAGCTTAGAACCTAGCGGTGTGGGGTCCCGGGAGCTGTTTTTT | TRBD2 | NA | TRBJ2-2 | TRBV11-3
CASSPGQGANTGELFF | TGTGCCAGCTCACCGGGACAGGGGGCGAACACCGGGGAGCTGTTTTTT | TRBD1 | NA | TRBJ2-2 | TRBV25-1
CASSYVFSWTARAYEQYF | TGTGCCAGCAGTTATGTTTTTTCCTGGACAGCCAGAGCCTACGAGCAGTACTTC | NA | NA | TRBJ2-7 | TRBV6-2/TRBV6-3
CASRKEGTGKYGYTF | TGTGCCAGCAGGAAGGAGGGGACAGGGAAATATGGCTACACCTTC | TRBD1 | NA | TRBJ1-2 | TRBV6-4
CASSFGSNYEQYF | TGTGCCAGCAGCTTCGGGTCGAACTACGAGCAGTACTTC | NA | once | TRBJ2-7 | TRBV7-2
CASSPRNTEAFF | TGTGCCAGCAGCCCGAGGAACACTGAAGCTTTCTTT | NA | NA | TRBJ1-1 | TRBV14
CSAPVLNEQFF | TGCAGTGCCCCAGTGTTGAATGAGCAGTTCTTC | NA | NA | TRBJ2-1 | TRBV20-1
CASSVTISDTQYF | TGTGCCAGCAGCGTTACTATTTCAGATACGCAGTATTTT | NA | NA | TRBJ2-3 | TRBV9
CATSDRGESRGELFF | TGTGCCACCAGTGACAGGGGTGAAAGTCGCGGGGAGCTGTTTTTT | NA | NA | TRBJ2-2 | TRBV24-1
CASSDRGDTQYF | TGTGCCAGCAGCGACAGGGGCGATACGCAGTATTTT | TRBD1 | NA | TRBJ2-3 | TRBV2
CAGRQGLGTGELFF | TGTGCCGGCAGACAGGGGCTGGGCACCGGGGAGCTGTTTTTT | TRBD1 | NA | TRBJ2-2 | TRBV19
CASSLALVAAGTQYF | TGTGCCAGCAGCTTAGCGCTAGTGGCAGCCGGGACCCAGTACTTC | NA | NA | TRBJ2-5 | TRBV7-2
CASSFGVWYEQYF | TGTGCCAGCAGTTTCGGGGTCTGGTACGAGCAGTACTTC | NA | NA | TRBJ2-7 | TRBV12-3/TRBV12-4
CASSQTQAGRAYNEQFF | TGCGCCAGCAGCCAGACACAAGCGGGGCGGGCCTACAATGAGCAGTTCTTC | TRBD2 | NA | TRBJ2-1 | TRBV4-3
CASSHGDRYSGANVLTF | TGCGCCAGCAGCCATGGGGACAGGTACTCTGGGGCCAACGTCCTGACTTTC | TRBD1 | NA | TRBJ2-6 | TRBV4-1
CAIADGKAQETQYF | TGTGCCATAGCGGACGGGAAAGCTCAAGAGACCCAGTACTTC | NA | few | TRBJ2-5 | TRBV10-3
CASIGTGQQPQHF | TGTGCCAGCATTGGGACAGGGCAACAGCCCCAGCATTTT | TRBD1 | NA | TRBJ1-5 | TRBV2